This is a list of T cell receptor beta chains from one sample in a study of OX40 agonist ivuxolimab in advanced cancers. The method was immunoSEQ multiplex PCR; TCRdb's version includes in-frame clones alone and lacks a portion of them. This sample yields about 66,000 clones, of which about 85% are seen a single time; 4% belongs to the top ten. The material was CD4+ or CD8+ T cells sorted from blood, obtained in a trial of the OX40 agonist ivuxolimab. All receptors come from an adult with an advanced solid tumor such as melanoma, head and neck, liver or kidney cancer. Both conserved end residues are part of each CDR3. Fields, in order: J gene, D gene, V gene, CDR3 protein. The D gene is left open where the match is weak.

TRBJ2-7	.	TRBV30	CALHPGHTSYEQYF
TRBJ2-3	.	TRBV7-8	CASSFGFDTQYF
TRBJ2-3	.	TRBV27	CASSLTGRSTDTQYF
TRBJ2-5	.	TRBV4-3	CASSQDLGGETQYF
TRBJ2-1	.	TRBV5-1	CASSLVGSAGSSYNEQFF
TRBJ2-1	.	TRBV28	CASTRPDPYNEQFF
TRBJ2-2	TRBD2	TRBV18	CASSPEPGQRLAGKTGELFF
TRBJ2-7	TRBD1	TRBV6-4	CASESVGQGIYEQYF
TRBJ1-1	.	TRBV5-5	CASSLAGDTEAFF
TRBJ2-6	TRBD1	TRBV18	CASSSQGAGANVLTF
TRBJ1-4	.	TRBV28	CASSLRFFASNEKLFF
TRBJ2-2	TRBD1	TRBV5-1	CATTAGTGVTGELFF